This TCR beta chain was sequenced in a study of blood T cell repertoires in COVID-19. Background on the study: Sites in the United States, Italy and Spain provided acute and convalescent COVID-19 samples. PBMCs, B-cell-depleted T cells, or T cells were the source of the cDNA or gDNA that made up the material.

In the authors' workflow: Counts of nucleated cells, estimated from reference gene primer amplification, were obtained. Assay: immunoSEQ multiplex PCR; the TCRdb copy retains only in-frame clones and omits some. V, J and clone size derive from that table, while D and trimming were established from the DNA sequence. Among over 10,000 clones listed, roughly 90% were seen once. The receptor comes from a human donor in a cohort sampled during active COVID-19. Sequences were obtained from peripheral blood.

The CDR3 sequence: CAWSKGAGYTF. CDR3 bases: TGTGCCTGGAGTAAGGGGGCTGGCTACACCTTC. The chain is built from TRBV30 and TRBJ1-2; 7 bases are shared with TRBD1. The germline CDR1 and CDR2 sequences are GTSNPN and SVGIG (reference sequence). This CDR3 spans 11 amino acids. The ends lost 2 bases at V and 7 bases at J; junction bases unmatched: 1.